This TCR beta chain was profiled in a study of blood T cell repertoires in COVID-19. Study details: The samples span acute and convalescent COVID-19 from the United States, Italy and Spain. From T cells, B-cell-depleted T cells, or PBMCs came the material, which was cDNA or gDNA.

The germline V gene has CDR1 SGHAT and CDR2 FQNNGV. With 2 bases clipped from V and 7 bases from J, the junction kept 20 bases outside the gene matches. The CDR3 runs 19 residues. Seattle patients were enrolled while actively infected and followed longitudinally. Original data processing: Counts of nucleated cells, estimated from reference gene primer amplification, were obtained. Clones were read by immunoSEQ multiplex PCR, and TCRdb kept only the in-frame ones, dropping some. D and trimming come from the DNA, and the V and J calls and clone size come from that table. The profile shows about 89,000 clones, around 75% of them singletons.

The gene calls are TRBV11-2 and TRBJ2-7; 10 bases agree with TRBD2. The clonotype originates from a man between 65 and 79 years old with COVID-19, enrolled during active disease. The sequencing input was peripheral blood. CDR3 loop: CASSLNWGASGSLLREQYF. The CDR3 region has the DNA TGTGCCAGCAGCTTAAATTGGGGGGCTAGCGGGAGTTTACTGAGGGAGCAGTACTTC.